Reported below is one T cell receptor beta chain. The antigen is not known. This CDR3 has 15 residues. The germline V gene encodes CDR1 SGHNT and CDR2 YENEEA. V lost 1 base to trimming and J lost 6 bases, with 12 bases between them. This specimen belongs to a study of STAT5B mutations in CD4+ large granular lymphocyte leukemia. Background on the study: The CDR3 'QG' motif was associated with a particular HLA allele among healthy donors. Points from the study as a whole: Without putative leukemic clones, patient CD4-sorted repertoires remained more clonal than healthy CD4+ repertoires. 25% of private leukemic clonotypes occurred rarely in other patients' non-leukemic repertoires.

Repertoires were generated with immunoSEQ multiplex PCR, while TCRdb's copy carries only in-frame clones and drops some. The table records roughly 35,000 clones, 68% of them present only once. The receptor's source is a human donor in good health. The chain carries TRBV11-3 and TRBJ1-4, with no clear D. The sequenced sample was CD4+ T cells from blood buffy coats. DNA of the CDR3: TGTGCCAGCAGCTTAGTAGGGCGGGGTCATGAAAAACTGTTTTTT. As protein: CASSLVGRGHEKLFF.